This entry concerns a single T cell receptor (beta chain). MiXCR, run by TCRdb on the PCR reads, gives a single entry per CDR3 protein. In the table there are about 19,000 distinct CDR3 sequences, approximately 39% of which are singletons. Trimming took 1 base from V and 7 from J; bases not matched to a gene: 7. The germline V gene encodes CDR1 SGHTA and CDR2 FQGNSA. CDR3 length equals 16 residues. This specimen belongs to a study of tumor-infiltrating lymphocytes in oesophageal squamous cell carcinoma. The source material was esophageal tumor tissue. The clonotype was recovered from a male donor with esophageal squamous cell carcinoma. This sequence joins TRBV7-2 and TRBJ2-7; 13 bases map to TRBD2. In DNA, the CDR3 is TGTGCCAGCAGCTTAGAGGGGACTAGCGGGATGTATGAGCAGTACTTC. Amino acid sequence: CASSLEGTSGMYEQYF.